What follows are 12 T cell receptor beta chains derived from one specimen sequenced in a study of identical twins. TCRdb reprocessed the 5' RACE reads via MiXCR and lists one record per CDR3 protein. The top ten clones hold 3.5% to 5% of a sample with some 250,000 distinct CDR3 sequences, roughly 13% of them seen once. This sample was also put to use in a study of yellow fever vaccine responses in identical twins.

Sequenced: memory (CD45RO+) T cells sorted from blood. These receptor sequences come from a woman between 18 and 29 years old in good health.

This clonotype was seen ten or more times. V usage is TRBV7-2 and J usage is TRBJ2-1; 7 nucleotides align to TRBD2. V lost 1 base and J lost 4; bases outside the gene matches: 7. The CDR3 has 16 amino acids. Germline V gene data show CDR1 as SGHTA and CDR2 as FQGNSA. This CDR3 is CASSLVGGSSYNEQFF. The CDR3 DNA reads as TGTGCCAGCAGCTTAGTGGGCGGGAGTTCGTACAATGAGCAGTTCTTC. Full variable domain (remainder filled in from reference TRBV7-2 and TRBJ2-1): GAGVSQSPSNKVTEKGKDVELRCDPISGHTALYWYRQSLGQGLEFLIYFQGNSAPDKSGLPSDRFSAERTGGSVSTLTIQRTQQEDSAVYLCASSLVGGSSYNEQFFGPGTRLTVL.

A remark on this clonotype: Just one base apart from a much larger clone, this may be a read error. This chain links TRBV20-1 with TRBJ2-3; weak D call: TRBD2 (7 bases). Trimming shortened V by 1 base and J by 2 bases, and 13 bases separated the two germline ends. Germline CDR1 and CDR2: DFQATT and SNEGSKA (reference sequence). The CDR3 totals 15 residues. The CDR3 DNA sequence: TGCAGTGCTAGAGGTTTTCGGGGGGCCACAGATACGCAGTATTTT. Translated: CSARGFRGATDTQYF.

The sample holds a few counts of this clonotype. CDR3 coding DNA: TGTGCCAGCAGGGGGGCAGAATCCTACGAGCAGTACTTC. Translated: CASRGAESYEQYF. The chain carries TRBV28 and TRBJ2-7, with D possibly being TRBD1 (6 bases). V was clipped by 6 bases and J by 1 base, with 10 bases between them. The CDR3 is 13 residues long. Germline V lookup: CDR1 MDHEN, CDR2 SYDVKM. The full variable domain, with the rest looked up from reference TRBV28 and TRBJ2-7, is DVKVTQSSRYLVKRTGEKVFLECVQDMDHENMFWYRQDPGLGLRLIYFSYDVKMKEKGDIPEGYSVSREKKERFSLILESASTNQTSMYLCASRGAESYEQYFGPGTRLTVT.

This clonotype turned up a few times. The chain uses TRBV7-8 and TRBJ2-5; 9 nucleotides align to TRBD2. The CDR3 runs to 15 residues. V lost 5 bases, J lost 5 bases, and 9 bases stayed unmatched. Germline loops: CDR1 SGHVS, CDR2 FQNEAQ. CDR3 bases: TGTGCCAGCAGCCACGTAGCGGGAGAGGCGGAGACCCAGTACTTC. It encodes CASSHVAGEAETQYF.

CDR3 loop: CASSARTGRKQYF. CDR3 DNA sequence: TGTGCCAGCAGCGCCCGGACAGGGAGGAAGCAGTACTTC. The gene calls are TRBV5-6 and TRBJ2-7, with 8 bases matching TRBD1. This CDR3 has 13 amino acids. After removal of 4 bases from V and 8 bases from J, the junction contained 8 bases not matched to a gene. Germline assignment: CDR1 SGHDT and CDR2 YYEEEE.

This clonotype has more than one count but fewer than ten. The CDR3 loop is CSARDRIETQYF. CDR3 coding DNA: TGCAGTGCTAGAGATAGGATTGAGACCCAGTACTTC. V and J are TRBV20-1 and TRBJ2-5; D not certain. The V and J ends lost 0 bases and 5 bases respectively, with 7 bases between them. CDR3 length: 12 residues. The germline V gene encodes CDR1 DFQATT and CDR2 SNEGSKA (reference sequence).

This clonotype has a handful of counts. The rearrangement joins TRBV21-1 to TRBJ2-7; TRBD1 is the table's D call and was not checked against the DNA. TRBV21-1 is a known pseudogene. The CDR3 consists of 19 residues. The CDR3, as DNA: TGTGCCAGCAGCAAAGAAGGCCCGGGGACAGAGGGGGGATCCTACGAGCAGTACTTC. Residues: CASSKEGPGTEGGSYEQYF.

This clonotype was observed a few times. The V and J genes are TRBV7-9 and TRBJ2-7; TRBD2 matches at 7 bases. The CDR3 totals 14 residues. Germline trimming cut 6 bases from V and 2 bases from J; bases unmatched to any gene: 7. CDR1 is SEHNR, CDR2 FQNEAQ, per germline (reference sequence). CDR3 sequence reads: CASRRSGVTYEQYF. The CDR3 DNA reads TGTGCCAGCAGGAGGAGCGGGGTAACCTACGAGCAGTACTTC.

The chain joins TRBV7-2 to TRBJ2-1, with D unclear. The CDR3 runs to 15 residues. The ends were cut back, 4 bases at V and 1 base at J, with 11 bases in the middle. Germline V gene lookup returns CDR1 SGHTA and CDR2 FQGNSA. In nucleotides, the CDR3 is TGTGCCAGCAGCTCCCTAGGTCGGTCCTACAATGAGCAGTTCTTC. It codes for CASSSLGRSYNEQFF. The full variable domain, its missing parts supplied by reference TRBV7-2 and TRBJ2-1, is GAGVSQSPSNKVTEKGKDVELRCDPISGHTALYWYRQSLGQGLEFLIYFQGNSAPDKSGLPSDRFSAERTGGSVSTLTIQRTQQEDSAVYLCASSSLGRSYNEQFFGPGTRLTVL.

In this sample, this clonotype turned up many times. This rearrangement joins TRBV3-1 to TRBJ1-2; the D gene is possibly TRBD1 (5 bases). The CDR3 totals 14 residues. V was clipped by 3 bases and J by 8 bases, with 16 bases between them. Germline V gene sequence: CDR1 LGHDT, CDR2 YNNKEL (reference sequence). Here the CDR3 DNA reads TGTGCCAGCAGCCACTCCAGGGAGCCAAGGGGCTACACCTTC. Translated, it gives CASSHSREPRGYTF.

Only a few counts were recorded for this clonotype. This chain uses TRBV11-3 with TRBJ2-7; unclear D gene. Germline V gives CDR1 SGHNT, CDR2 YENEEA. V was trimmed by 3 bases and J by 6 bases, leaving 9 bases between them. The CDR3 consists of 12 residues. This chain's CDR3 is CASSLFGSEQYF. CDR3 coding DNA: TGTGCCAGCAGCTTGTTCGGCAGCGAGCAGTACTTC. Combining the CDR3 with reference TRBV11-3 and TRBJ2-7 gives the whole variable domain EAGVVQSPRYKIIEKKQPVAFWCNPISGHNTLYWYLQNLGQGPELLIRYENEEAVDDSQLPKDRFSAERLKGVDSTLKIQPAELGDSAVYLCASSLFGSEQYFGPGTRLTVT.

This clonotype has a count of ten or more. The CDR3 reads CASSEAGLAFYEQYF. For the CDR3, the DNA is TGCGCCAGCAGTGAGGCGGGACTAGCGTTTTACGAGCAGTACTTC. The J gene is TRBJ2-7, the V gene TRBV10-2; TRBD2 matches 10 bases. The V and J ends lost 2 bases and 4 bases, in that order; junction bases with no gene match: 5. CDR1 and CDR2 (germline): WSHSY, SAAADI. The CDR3 extends over 15 amino acids.